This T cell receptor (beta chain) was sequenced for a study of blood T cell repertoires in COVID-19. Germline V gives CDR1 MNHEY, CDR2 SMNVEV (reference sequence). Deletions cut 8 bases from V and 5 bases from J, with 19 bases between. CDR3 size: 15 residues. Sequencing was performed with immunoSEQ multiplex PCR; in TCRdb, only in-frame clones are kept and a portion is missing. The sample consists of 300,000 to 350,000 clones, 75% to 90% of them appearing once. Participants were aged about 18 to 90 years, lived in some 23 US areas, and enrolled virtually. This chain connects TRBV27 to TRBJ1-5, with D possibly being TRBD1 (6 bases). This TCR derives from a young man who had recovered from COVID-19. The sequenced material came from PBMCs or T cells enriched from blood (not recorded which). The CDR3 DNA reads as TGTGCCAGCCCACCTTACAGGGTTCCTGATCAGCCCCAGCATTTT. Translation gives CASPPYRVPDQPQHF.